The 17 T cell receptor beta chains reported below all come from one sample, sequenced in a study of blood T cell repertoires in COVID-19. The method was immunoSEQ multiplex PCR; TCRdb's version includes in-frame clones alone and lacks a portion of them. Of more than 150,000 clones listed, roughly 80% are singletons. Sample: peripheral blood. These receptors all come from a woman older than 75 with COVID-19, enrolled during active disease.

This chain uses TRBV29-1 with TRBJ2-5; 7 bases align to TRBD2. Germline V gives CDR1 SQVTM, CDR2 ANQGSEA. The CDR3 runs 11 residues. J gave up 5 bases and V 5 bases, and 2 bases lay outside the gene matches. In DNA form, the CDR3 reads TGCAGCGTTCGGGGGGTGGAGACCCAGTACTTC. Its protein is CSVRGVETQYF.

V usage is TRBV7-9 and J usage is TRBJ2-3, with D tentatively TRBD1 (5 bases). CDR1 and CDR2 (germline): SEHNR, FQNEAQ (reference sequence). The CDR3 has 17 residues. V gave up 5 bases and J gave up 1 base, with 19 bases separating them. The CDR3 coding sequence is TGTGCCAGCAGCCCAAAGGGGCTAGGGTTTGGCACAGATACGCAGTATTTT. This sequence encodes CASSPKGLGFGTDTQYF.

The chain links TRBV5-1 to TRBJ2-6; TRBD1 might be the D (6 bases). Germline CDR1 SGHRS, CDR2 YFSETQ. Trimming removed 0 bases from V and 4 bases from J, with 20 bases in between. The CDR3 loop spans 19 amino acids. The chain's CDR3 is CASSLAPQGWGAGANVLTF. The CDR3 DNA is TGCGCCAGCAGCTTGGCCCCACAGGGCTGGGGTGCGGGGGCCAACGTCCTGACTTTC.

The CDR3 is CASSASPGETQYF. The CDR3 DNA follows: TGTGCCAGCAGCGCCTCGCCGGGAGAGACCCAGTACTTC. The V and J genes are TRBV9 and TRBJ2-5; D is undetermined. Trimming left V 3 bases short and J 4 bases short, with 10 bases between. Germline CDR1 SGDLS, CDR2 YYNGEE. This CDR3 has 13 residues.

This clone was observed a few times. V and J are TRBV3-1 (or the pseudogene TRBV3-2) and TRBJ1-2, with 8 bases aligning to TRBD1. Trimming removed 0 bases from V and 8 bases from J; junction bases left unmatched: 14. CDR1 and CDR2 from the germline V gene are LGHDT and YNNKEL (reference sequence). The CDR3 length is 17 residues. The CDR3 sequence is CASSQEEPFQGAGGYTF. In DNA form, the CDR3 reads TGTGCCAGCAGCCAAGAAGAACCCTTTCAGGGGGCGGGCGGCTACACCTTC.

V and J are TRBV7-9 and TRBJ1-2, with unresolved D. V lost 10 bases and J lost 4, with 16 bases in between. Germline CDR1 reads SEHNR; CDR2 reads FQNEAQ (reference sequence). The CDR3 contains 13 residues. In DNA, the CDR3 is TGTGCCATTCCACGGGGTGGTTCCTATGGCTACACCTTC. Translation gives CAIPRGGSYGYTF. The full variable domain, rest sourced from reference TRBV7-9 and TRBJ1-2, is DTGVSQNPRHKITKRGQNVTFRCDPISEHNRLYWYRQTLGQGPEFLTYFQNEAQLEKSRLLSDRFSAERPKGSFSTLEIQRTEQGDSAMYLCAIPRGGSYGYTFGSGTRLTVV.

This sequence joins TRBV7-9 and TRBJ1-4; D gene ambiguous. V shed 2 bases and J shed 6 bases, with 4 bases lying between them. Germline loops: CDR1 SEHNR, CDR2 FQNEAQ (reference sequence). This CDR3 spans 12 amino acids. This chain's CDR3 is CASSLSDEKLFF. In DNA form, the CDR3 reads TGTGCCAGCAGCTTAAGCGATGAAAAACTGTTTTTT.

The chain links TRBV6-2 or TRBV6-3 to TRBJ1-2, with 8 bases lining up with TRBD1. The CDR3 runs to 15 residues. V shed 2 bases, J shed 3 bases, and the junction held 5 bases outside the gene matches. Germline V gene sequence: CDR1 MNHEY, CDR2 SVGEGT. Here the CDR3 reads CASSYAGQVYYGYTF. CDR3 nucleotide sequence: TGTGCCAGCAGTTACGCGGGACAGGTTTACTATGGCTACACCTTC.

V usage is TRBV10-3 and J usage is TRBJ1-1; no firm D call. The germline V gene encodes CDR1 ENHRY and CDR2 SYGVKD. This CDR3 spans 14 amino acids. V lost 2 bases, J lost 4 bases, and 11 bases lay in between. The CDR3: CAISEAGDITEAFF. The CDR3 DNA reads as TGTGCCATCAGTGAGGCGGGAGATATCACTGAAGCTTTCTTT.

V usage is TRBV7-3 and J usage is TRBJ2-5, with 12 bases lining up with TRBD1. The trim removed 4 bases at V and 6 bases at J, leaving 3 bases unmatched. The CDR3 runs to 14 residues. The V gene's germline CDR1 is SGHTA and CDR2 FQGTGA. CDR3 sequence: CASSSGQGAKTQYF. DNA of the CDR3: TGTGCCAGCAGCTCGGGACAGGGGGCAAAGACCCAGTACTTC.

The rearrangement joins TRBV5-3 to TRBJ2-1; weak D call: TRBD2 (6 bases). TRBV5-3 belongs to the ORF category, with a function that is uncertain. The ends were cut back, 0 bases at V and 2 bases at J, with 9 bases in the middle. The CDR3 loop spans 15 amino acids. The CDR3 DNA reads TGTGCCAGAAGCTTGGGCCAGCGGGCCTACAATGAGCAGTTCTTC. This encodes CARSLGQRAYNEQFF.

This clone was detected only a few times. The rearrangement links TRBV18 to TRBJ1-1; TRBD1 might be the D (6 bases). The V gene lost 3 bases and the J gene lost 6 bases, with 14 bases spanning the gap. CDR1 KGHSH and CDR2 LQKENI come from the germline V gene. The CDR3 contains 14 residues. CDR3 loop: CASSPGTPSSEAFF. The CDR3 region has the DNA TGTGCCAGCTCACCCGGGACACCATCCTCTGAAGCTTTCTTT.

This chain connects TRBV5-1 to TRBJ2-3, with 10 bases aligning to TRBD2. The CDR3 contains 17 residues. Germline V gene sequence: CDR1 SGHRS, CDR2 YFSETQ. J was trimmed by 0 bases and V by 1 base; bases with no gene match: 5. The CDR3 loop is CASSLNLAGASTDTQYF. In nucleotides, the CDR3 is TGCGCCAGCAGCTTGAACCTAGCGGGAGCTAGCACAGATACGCAGTATTTT.

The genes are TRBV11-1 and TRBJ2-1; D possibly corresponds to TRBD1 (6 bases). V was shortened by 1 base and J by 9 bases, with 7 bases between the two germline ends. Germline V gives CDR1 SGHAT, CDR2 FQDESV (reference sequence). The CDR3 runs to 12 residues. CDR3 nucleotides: TGTGCCAGCAGCTTAGTGGACAGTGAGCAGTTCTTC. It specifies CASSLVDSEQFF.

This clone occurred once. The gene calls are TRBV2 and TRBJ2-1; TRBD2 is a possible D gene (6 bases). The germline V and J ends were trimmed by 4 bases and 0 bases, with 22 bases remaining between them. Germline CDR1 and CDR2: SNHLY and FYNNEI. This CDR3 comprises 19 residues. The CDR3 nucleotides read TGTGCCAGCAGTGGTGGGGGGTCCCGGGGAGCGGGCTCCTACAATGAGCAGTTCTTC. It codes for CASSGGGSRGAGSYNEQFF. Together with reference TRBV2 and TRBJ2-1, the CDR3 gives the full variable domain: EPEVTQTPSHQVTQMGQEVILRCVPISNHLYFYWYRQILGQKVEFLVSFYNNEISEKSEIFDDQFSVERPDGSNFTLKIRSTKLEDSAMYFCASSGGGSRGAGSYNEQFFGPGTRLTVL.

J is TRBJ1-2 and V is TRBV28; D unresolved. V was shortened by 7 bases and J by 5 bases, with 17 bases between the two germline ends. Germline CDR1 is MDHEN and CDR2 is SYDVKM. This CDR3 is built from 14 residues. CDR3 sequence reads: CASIHGGSWYGYTF. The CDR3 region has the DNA TGTGCCAGCATTCATGGAGGGTCTTGGTATGGCTACACCTTC.

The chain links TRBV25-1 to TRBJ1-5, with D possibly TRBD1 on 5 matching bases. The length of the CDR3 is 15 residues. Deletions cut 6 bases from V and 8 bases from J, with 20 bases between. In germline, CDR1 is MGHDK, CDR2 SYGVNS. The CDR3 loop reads CASSRTGGPREPQHF. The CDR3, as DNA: TGTGCCAGCAGCCGGACGGGGGGACCCCGGGAGCCCCAGCATTTT.